Only one count was recorded for the clone carrying this T cell receptor beta chain. Assay used: immunoSEQ multiplex PCR; TCRdb lists only in-frame clones, some missing. This table has more than 150,000 clones, 80% to 95% appearing once. Trimming removed 6 bases at V and 4 bases at J, with 16 bases between. Germline V CDR1 and CDR2: SQVTM, ANQGSEA. CDR3 length equals 14 residues. This record belongs to a study of control samples from healthy donors and cancer patients. The V gene is TRBV29-1, the J gene TRBJ1-5; D is uncertain. Sequenced input: blood. The sequence was collected from a woman under 40 in good health. DNA of the CDR3: TGCAGCGTCGCGTATGGGGTTGATAATCAGCCCCAGCATTTT. Translation gives CSVAYGVDNQPQHF.